The clone carrying this TCR beta chain was seen more than once but under ten times. The antigen is unknown. The CDR3 has 20 residues. Trimming took 5 bases from V and 2 from J; bases not matched to a gene: 15. Germline V gene sequence: CDR1 SGHTA, CDR2 FQGTGA. Purified naive CD4+ T cells were depleted of CD25+ Tregs. TCRdb processed the 5' RACE reads anew with MiXCR; each CDR3 protein has one entry. The sample has some 5,600 distinct CDR3 sequences; around 60% are singletons. Findings and limits, study-wide: The TCR gene usage of tumor memory CD4+ T cells clustered together with blood and lymph node memory CD4+ cells and with lymph node naive CD4+ cells. Tumor-infiltrating Treg TCR alpha and beta sequences overlapped most with tumor naive CD4+ T cells, then blood naive.

Sequencing was carried out using naive CD4+ T cells sorted from blood. Documented subset: naive CD4+ T cells, CD4+CD45RA+CD25-. The TCR originated in a female donor with breast cancer. The chain combines TRBV7-3 with TRBJ2-3, with 14 bases aligning to TRBD2. The CDR3 sequence: CASSRTIGTSGGILTDTQYF. For the CDR3, the DNA is TGTGCCAGCAGCCGAACGATCGGGACTAGCGGGGGCATACTCACAGATACGCAGTATTTT.